This T cell receptor (beta chain) came from a study of blood T cell repertoires in COVID-19. The V segment lost 3 bases and the J segment 7 bases; nucleotides outside the gene matches: 2. Germline V gives CDR1 SGHDT, CDR2 YYEEEE. The CDR3 has 15 residues. Assay used: immunoSEQ multiplex PCR; TCRdb lists only in-frame clones, some missing. Among a few hundred thousand clones listed, around 90% were seen once. This chain links TRBV5-6 with TRBJ1-6, with 12 positions matching TRBD1. The sample taken for sequencing was peripheral blood. This TCR was sampled from a young man with active or convalescent COVID-19. The CDR3: CASSYGTGGNSPLHF. For the CDR3, the DNA is TGTGCCAGCAGCTATGGGACAGGGGGCAATTCACCCCTCCACTTT.